This T cell receptor (beta chain) was retrieved from a study of blood T cells in healthy people across ages. This CDR3 is built from 16 residues. The ends were cut back, 2 bases at V and 0 bases at J, with 12 bases in the middle. Germline assignment: CDR1 SGDLS and CDR2 YYNGEE. For the second PCR, which ran for 7 to 11 cycles, a sample-barcoded 5' primer and a J-beta primer mix were used. TCRdb reanalysed the 5' RACE reads using MiXCR and keeps one entry per CDR3 protein. In the table there are about 830,000 distinct CDR3 sequences, nearly 60% of which are singletons. The TCR sequence derives from a man aged 25 to 40 in good health. This chain joins TRBV9 and TRBJ2-1, with a weak D call TRBD2 (6 bases). Sample: blood. The CDR3 here is CASSVRLVSSYNEQFF. CDR3 nucleotides: TGTGCCAGCAGCGTTAGACTAGTCAGCTCCTACAATGAGCAGTTCTTC.